A selection of T cell receptor beta chains follows, all from one sample in a study of blood T cell repertoires in COVID-19. Profiled with immunoSEQ multiplex PCR; TCRdb holds only in-frame clones, not every one. The sample records 110,000 or so clones, 87% being singletons. The sequencing sample was made of peripheral blood. These receptors all come from a human donor in a cohort sampled during active COVID-19. The CDR3 runs from the conserved cysteine through the conserved F or W. A D gene is named only where the DNA matches it firmly.

D gene	V gene	J gene	CDR3 protein
-	TRBV28	TRBJ1-4	CASTGGEGLFF
-	TRBV2	TRBJ2-6	CASSESRGANVLTF
-	TRBV6-5	TRBJ1-1	CASRIASMNTEAFF
TRBD1	TRBV29-1	TRBJ2-4	CSVTRQGENIQYF
-	TRBV6-5	TRBJ1-1	CASSYERLNTEAFF
-	TRBV7-9	TRBJ1-6	CASSLGGSNSPLHF
-	TRBV30	TRBJ2-7	CAWSVGGDYEQYF
TRBD1	TRBV9	TRBJ1-3	CASSPRTGEGNTIYF
TRBD2	TRBV5-1	TRBJ2-4	CASRSGLAGGRENIQYF
-	TRBV27	TRBJ1-1	CASSIRQGKNTEAFF
-	TRBV25-1	TRBJ2-2	CASSATQGGTGELFF
TRBD1	TRBV29-1	TRBJ1-1	CSVELQGVPEAFF
TRBD1	TRBV6-5	TRBJ1-4	CASRDRVNHEKLFF
-	TRBV15	TRBJ2-2	CATRSGGPANTGELFF
TRBD2	TRBV5-4	TRBJ2-5	CASSSPSGGRQETQYF
TRBD2	TRBV11-2	TRBJ2-7	CASSTSGRGYEQYF
-	TRBV18	TRBJ1-5	CASSMDSFGNQPQHF
TRBD1	TRBV3-1/TRBV3-2	TRBJ2-4	CASSPTGGSLNIQYF
-	TRBV11-2	TRBJ2-1	CASSAIGVHNEQFF
TRBD1	TRBV28	TRBJ2-7	CASHRDRGSYEQYF
TRBD2	TRBV5-5	TRBJ2-2	CASSSTGGGRNTGELFF
TRBD1	TRBV11-2	TRBJ2-5	CASRTIRPGGRETQYF
TRBD1	TRBV24-1	TRBJ1-5	CATSDTGTGGQPQHF
-	TRBV3-1/TRBV3-2	TRBJ1-5	CASSQGQVQHF
-	TRBV6-5	TRBJ2-7	CASSRGSEEQYF
TRBD1	TRBV6-4	TRBJ1-4	CASSRQGAKNEKLFF
TRBD1	TRBV19	TRBJ2-7	CASRQGADYEQYF
-	TRBV24-1	TRBJ2-5	CAVRGGETQYF
-	TRBV7-7	TRBJ2-3	CASSLVADTDTQYF
-	TRBV5-5	TRBJ2-5	CASTLPRGNQETQYF
TRBD1	TRBV29-1	TRBJ2-1	CSVGQGIYNEQFF
TRBD2	TRBV20-1	TRBJ2-1	CSASHQRGPNSYNEQFF
-	TRBV6-2/TRBV6-3	TRBJ2-3	CASSYRGRADTQYF
-	TRBV19	TRBJ2-2	CASSPQGGTGELFF
-	TRBV6-5	TRBJ1-4	CASSRTVNEKLFF
-	TRBV10-2	TRBJ2-1	CASSEGATRHEQFF
-	TRBV19	TRBJ2-7	CASSATGSRYYEQYF
-	TRBV21-1	TRBJ1-1	CASSTDTLNTEAFF
TRBD2	TRBV14	TRBJ2-1	CASSQDSSGLAGVLMNNEQFF
-	TRBV20-1	TRBJ1-2	CSASGGGGYTF
TRBD2	TRBV18	TRBJ2-3	CASSPGAGAPFTDTQYF
-	TRBV19	TRBJ1-1	CASTYSTLNTEAFF
TRBD1	TRBV6-5	TRBJ1-4	CASRSPGQGWEKLFF
-	TRBV9	TRBJ1-1	CASSVAGRTEAFF
-	TRBV9	TRBJ2-7	CASSVGTDPYLNYEQYF
-	TRBV6-4	TRBJ2-1	CASSLGQQYNEQFF